The sequence of this T cell receptor beta chain was determined in a study of shared clonotypes between healthy human individuals. Looking at the study overall: Donor composition was a couple of women and three men, aged 18 to 49. CD4 naive and memory got three plates each, CD8 naive two, CD8 memory one.

Measured with immunoSEQ multiplex PCR; TCRdb has only the in-frame clones, and not every one. The sample lists under 300,000 clones; just over 65% were seen once. In its sample, this clone was seen a few times. The CDR3 has 14 residues. Trimming removed 3 bases at V and 3 bases at J, with 9 bases between. Germline CDR1 is MNHNS and CDR2 is SASEGT. The receptor was derived from a man aged 25-45 years in good health. The genes are TRBV6-1 and TRBJ1-5; D is undetermined. The sequenced sample was memory CD4+ T cells sorted from blood. The subset here: CD45RA-negative fraction. This CDR3 reads CASSESNFNQPQHF. The CDR3 bases are TGTGCCAGCAGTGAGTCAAACTTCAATCAGCCCCAGCATTTT.